This entry concerns a single TCR beta chain. The data were obtained in a study of tumor and adjacent non-tumor tissue in lung cancer. Study background: Histology: 11 to 13 adenocarcinoma, a couple of squamous cell carcinoma, 1 small cell lung cancer.

Three rounds of nested PCR, following a modified ARM-PCR protocol, produced the TCRbeta library. TCRdb re-derived calls from the multiplex PCR reads in MiXCR, one entry per CDR3 protein. The sample has about 76,000 distinct CDR3 sequences, approximately 78% seen once. RNA was extracted from bulk tissue without any cell sorting. The normal lung tissue was taken more than 3 cm from the tumor edge. The CDR3 loop spans 19 amino acids. The V gene lost 8 bases and the J gene lost 1 base, with 29 bases spanning the gap. Germline V gives CDR1 SGHRS, CDR2 YFSETQ. Sequenced: distant non-tumor lung tissue. The genes are TRBV5-1 and TRBJ2-3; D may be TRBD2 (6 bases). The origin of this receptor is a man in his sixties with non-small cell lung cancer. CDR3 in DNA: TGCGCCAGGAGCCCTCGGGGGAGTAGACTACTTTCAGGCACAGATACGCAGTATTTT. Translation gives CARSPRGSRLLSGTDTQYF.